A selection of T cell receptor beta chains follows, all from one sample in a study of T-cell reconstitution after alpha-beta-depleted transplantation in children. TCRdb fed the PCR reads into MiXCR, producing one record per CDR3 protein. The repertoire holds around 420,000 distinct CDR3 sequences, about 17% seen once, with approximately 28% in the top ten. Sequencing was performed on PBMCs, mostly from graft donor cells, taken 360 days after TCRalphabeta/CD19-depleted stem cell transplant. These receptors came from a boy younger than two who had a stem cell transplant for Wiskott-Aldrich syndrome, so the T cells may come from the graft donor. Each CDR3 is given with its conserved first and last residue. A D gene is named only where the DNA matches it firmly. Part of the rows lack a size; the others show once, few, many or a class for expanded clones.

D,length,V,size,J,CDR3,DNA
TRBD1,17,TRBV7-9,NA,TRBJ1-1,CASSLGQGARELTEAFF,TGTGCCAGCAGCTTAGGGCAGGGGGCGCGGGAATTGACTGAAGCTTTCTTT
NA,12,TRBV20-1,NA,TRBJ1-3,CSAQLTGNTIYF,TGCAGTGCTCAGTTAACTGGAAACACCATATATTTT
TRBD2,15,TRBV14,NA,TRBJ2-1,CASSPSGRGYNEQFF,TGTGCCAGCAGCCCCAGCGGGAGGGGGTACAATGAGCAGTTCTTC
TRBD1,13,TRBV20-1,NA,TRBJ2-7,CSASWDRPYEQYF,TGCAGTGCTAGCTGGGACAGGCCCTACGAGCAGTACTTC
NA,15,TRBV9,few,TRBJ2-1,CASSVRGDSYNEQFF,TGTGCCAGCAGCGTCAGGGGCGATTCCTACAATGAGCAGTTCTTC
NA,15,TRBV27,few,TRBJ1-2,CASSLQGIQIYGYTF,TGTGCCAGCAGTTTACAGGGGATCCAAATCTATGGCTACACCTTC
NA,15,TRBV28,NA,TRBJ2-1,CASSNRGGSYNEQFF,TGTGCCAGCAGTAACCGGGGCGGCTCCTACAATGAGCAGTTCTTC
TRBD1,14,TRBV20-1,few,TRBJ1-6,CSATKRTGGSPLHF,TGCAGTGCGACCAAAAGGACAGGGGGCTCACCCCTCCACTTT
NA,13,TRBV12-3/TRBV12-4,few,TRBJ2-5,CASSLLDLKTQYF,TGTGCCAGCAGCCTTCTCGATCTCAAGACCCAGTACTTC
TRBD2,19,TRBV4-3,many,TRBJ2-2,CASSHVGLAGGINTGELFF,TGCGCCAGCAGCCATGTCGGACTAGCGGGAGGGATTAACACCGGGGAGCTGTTTTTT
TRBD2,13,TRBV28,few,TRBJ2-1,CASKAGGRNEQFF,TGTGCCAGTAAAGCGGGGGGGCGGAATGAGCAGTTCTTC
TRBD2,18,TRBV5-1,few,TRBJ2-1,CASSAGLAVLSSYNEQFF,TGCGCCAGCAGCGCGGGACTAGCGGTTCTTAGCTCCTACAATGAGCAGTTCTTC
TRBD2,15,TRBV15,NA,TRBJ2-3,CATKHRTRPTDTQYF,TGTGCCACTAAGCATAGGACTAGGCCCACAGATACGCAGTATTTT
TRBD2,18,TRBV11-2,NA,TRBJ2-7,CASSSHPLARREKNEQYF,TGTGCCAGCAGCTCCCATCCCCTAGCCAGGCGGGAGAAAAACGAGCAGTACTTC
NA,12,TRBV7-9,NA,TRBJ1-6,CASSFGNSPLHF,TGTGCCAGCAGCTTCGGGAATTCACCCCTCCACTTT
NA,14,TRBV10-1,NA,TRBJ2-1,CASSGGAFYNEQFF,TGCGCCAGCAGTGGGGGGGCATTCTACAATGAGCAGTTCTTC
NA,15,TRBV5-1,many,TRBJ2-1,CASSLGDRSYNEQFF,TGCGCCAGCAGCTTGGGAGACAGGAGTTATAATGAGCAGTTCTTC
TRBD2,19,TRBV15,NA,TRBJ2-5,CATSRDRASGGPGRETQYF,TGTGCCACCAGCAGAGATCGCGCTAGCGGGGGCCCTGGGAGAGAGACCCAGTACTTC
TRBD1,16,TRBV28,NA,TRBJ1-6,CASRSMGTGSNSPLHF,TGTGCCAGCAGGAGCATGGGGACAGGGAGCAATTCACCCCTCCACTTT
NA,15,TRBV18,few,TRBJ2-2,CASSPSGQRTGELFF,TGTGCCAGCTCACCGTCAGGCCAGAGAACCGGGGAGCTGTTTTTT
NA,14,TRBV27,many,TRBJ2-5,CASSFEFGKETQYF,TGTGCCAGCAGTTTTGAGTTCGGGAAAGAGACCCAGTACTTC
NA,17,TRBV7-8,many,TRBJ2-5,CASSSRRVVATGETQYF,TGTGCCAGCAGCTCAAGACGAGTGGTAGCAACAGGAGAGACCCAGTACTTC
NA,15,TRBV6-5,few,TRBJ2-5,CASSYVSGSQGTQYF,TGTGCCAGCAGTTACGTTTCCGGGAGCCAAGGGACCCAGTACTTC
TRBD2,17,TRBV29-1,few,TRBJ2-1,CSVRTTRLAGVYNEQFF,TGCAGCGTGCGCACAACTAGACTAGCGGGAGTCTACAATGAGCAGTTCTTC
TRBD2,17,TRBV7-8,NA,TRBJ2-2,CASSSRLAGGFTGELFF,TGTGCCAGCAGCTCCCGACTAGCGGGGGGCTTCACCGGGGAGCTGTTTTTT
NA,12,TRBV7-9,few,TRBJ2-2,CASNYNTGELFF,TGTGCCAGCAACTACAACACCGGGGAGCTGTTTTTT
NA,16,TRBV7-9,NA,TRBJ2-5,CASSFRQGPGGETQYF,TGTGCCAGCAGCTTCCGACAGGGGCCGGGGGGAGAGACCCAGTACTTC
NA,15,TRBV18,NA,TRBJ2-7,CASSPVAGTPYEQYF,TGTGCCAGCTCACCAGTCGCGGGAACCCCCTACGAGCAGTACTTC
NA,13,TRBV20-1,NA,TRBJ2-5,CSARVPGRETQYF,TGCAGTGCTAGAGTTCCAGGTCGAGAGACCCAGTACTTC
NA,13,TRBV10-3,NA,TRBJ2-2,CAISPGQTGELFF,TGTGCCATCAGCCCAGGGCAGACCGGGGAGCTGTTTTTT
NA,15,TRBV12-3/TRBV12-4,NA,TRBJ2-2,CASSLQPGGPGELFF,TGTGCCAGCAGTCTACAGCCCGGCGGGCCCGGGGAGCTGTTTTTT
NA,13,TRBV2,NA,TRBJ2-5,CASNRRVQETQYF,TGTGCCAGCAACAGAAGAGTCCAAGAGACCCAGTACTTC
NA,17,TRBV21-1,NA,TRBJ2-2,CASSKLRNKTNTGELFF,TGTGCCAGCAGCAAACTGAGGAACAAGACGAACACCGGGGAGCTGTTTTTT
NA,16,TRBV7-8,NA,TRBJ2-1,CASSPSAQSSYNEQFF,TGTGCCAGCAGCCCTTCAGCCCAGAGCTCCTACAATGAGCAGTTCTTC
NA,13,TRBV6-5,few,TRBJ1-4,CASSYSSWSKLFF,TGTGCCAGCAGTTACTCGTCGTGGTCTAAACTGTTTTTT
NA,13,TRBV30,NA,TRBJ2-7,CAWTETGYYEQYF,TGTGCCTGGACGGAGACAGGTTACTACGAGCAGTACTTC
NA,12,TRBV13,NA,TRBJ2-1,CARGPRLLGQFF,TGTGCCAGGGGCCCCCGTCTCCTCGGGCAGTTCTTC
NA,13,TRBV6-2/TRBV6-3,NA,TRBJ2-2,CASSYSWGGELFF,TGTGCCAGCAGTTACTCCTGGGGCGGGGAGCTGTTTTTT
TRBD2,14,TRBV7-9,NA,TRBJ2-5,CASSWLAGQETQYF,TGTGCCAGCAGCTGGCTAGCGGGGCAAGAGACCCAGTACTTC
TRBD1,15,TRBV28,few,TRBJ2-7,CASSLFGTGGMEQYF,TGTGCCAGCAGTTTGTTCGGGACAGGGGGCATGGAGCAGTACTTC
NA,13,TRBV5-1,NA,TRBJ1-2,CASTRGSNYGYTF,TGCGCCAGCACCAGAGGAAGTAACTATGGCTACACCTTC
NA,16,TRBV3-1,NA,TRBJ2-5,CASSQDRHSRLETQYF,TGTGCCAGCAGCCAAGATCGTCACTCCAGGCTGGAGACCCAGTACTTC
TRBD2,14,TRBV7-2,NA,TRBJ2-7,CASSPKRGVYEQYF,TGTGCCAGCAGCCCGAAGCGGGGGGTCTACGAGCAGTACTTC
TRBD2,17,TRBV5-1,few,TRBJ2-7,CASSSGLAGGPTYEQYF,TGCGCCAGCAGCTCCGGACTAGCGGGAGGGCCGACCTACGAGCAGTACTTC
NA,12,TRBV28,few,TRBJ2-5,CASTSFQETQYF,TGTGCCAGCACCTCCTTCCAAGAGACCCAGTACTTC
NA,11,TRBV19,NA,TRBJ2-1,CASSTTTEQFF,TGTGCCAGTAGTACTACGACAGAGCAGTTCTTC
TRBD1,16,TRBV7-2,NA,TRBJ2-7,CASSRSGTDKYYEQYF,TGTGCCAGCAGCCGCTCAGGGACAGATAAGTATTACGAGCAGTACTTC
NA,15,TRBV4-2,few,TRBJ2-7,CASSQDLYTEGEQYF,TGTGCCAGCAGCCAAGATCTATACACCGAGGGGGAGCAGTACTTC
TRBD2,16,TRBV6-1,NA,TRBJ2-1,CASKRSGRPLYNEQFF,TGTGCCAGCAAACGTAGCGGGAGGCCTCTCTACAATGAGCAGTTCTTC
TRBD2,15,TRBV7-9,NA,TRBJ2-1,CASSLKGTSGNEQFF,TGTGCCAGCAGCTTAAAGGGGACTAGCGGCAATGAGCAGTTCTTC
TRBD2,14,TRBV4-1,NA,TRBJ2-3,CASRGTSSTDTQYF,TGCGCCAGCAGGGGGACTAGCTCTACAGATACGCAGTATTTT
TRBD1,16,TRBV6-2/TRBV6-3,NA,TRBJ2-7,CASSSPPGQGSYEQYF,TGTGCCAGCAGCAGCCCTCCGGGACAGGGATCCTACGAGCAGTACTTC
NA,16,TRBV5-5,NA,TRBJ2-5,CASSLQERQIQETQYF,TGTGCCAGCAGCTTGCAAGAGCGGCAAATCCAAGAGACCCAGTACTTC
NA,14,TRBV7-8,few,TRBJ2-7,CASSFGRGDYEQYF,TGTGCCAGCAGCTTTGGAAGGGGGGACTACGAGCAGTACTTC
NA,15,TRBV10-3,few,TRBJ2-4,CAISESVLAKNIQYF,TGTGCCATCAGTGAGAGCGTTCTAGCCAAAAACATTCAGTACTTC